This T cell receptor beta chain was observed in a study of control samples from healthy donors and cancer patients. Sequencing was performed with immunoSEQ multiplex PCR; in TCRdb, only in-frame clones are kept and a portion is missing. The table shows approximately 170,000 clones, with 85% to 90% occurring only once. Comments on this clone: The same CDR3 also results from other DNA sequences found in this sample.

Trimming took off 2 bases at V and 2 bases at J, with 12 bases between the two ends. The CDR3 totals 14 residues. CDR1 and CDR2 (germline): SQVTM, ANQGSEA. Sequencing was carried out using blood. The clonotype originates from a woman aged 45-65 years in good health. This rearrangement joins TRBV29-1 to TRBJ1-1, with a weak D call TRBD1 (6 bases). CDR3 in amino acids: CSVEWGAGNTEAFF. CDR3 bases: TGCAGCGTTGAATGGGGGGCGGGCAACACTGAAGCTTTCTTT.